This TCR beta chain was obtained from a study of blood T cells in healthy people across ages (dated by TCRdb to the mid-2010s). Concerning the study at large: In model experiments, template switching captured about one uniquely barcoded TCR beta cDNA molecule for every two T cells. To avoid experimental bias, donors of different ages were distributed randomly across sequencing lanes. Donors were grouped into four age groups: young (average roughly 15 years), middle-aged (under 40), aged (approximately 58) and long-lived (about 82). Using the same blood draw, the study looked at two additional independent replicas of 1 million unique cDNA reads for two donors, one aged 18 to 29 and the other aged 80 or older. To track age-related changes in TCR beta repertoire diversity, the study relied on deep sequencing normalized with unique cDNA molecular identifiers. Overall study results and their limits: The long-lived group showed more naive CD4+ T cells, fewer expanded clones and increased TCR diversity than the aged group, suggesting age selection. The percentage of naive T cells measured by flow cytometry correlated strongly with observed TCR beta diversity. Because profiling used bulk unsorted PBMCs, naive and antigen-experienced compartments could not be compared conclusively. Total diversity estimates from one million sequenced T cells were considered lower bounds and underestimates. As age increased, observed TCR beta diversity per million T cells dropped in a roughly linear way, and a significant reduction was already evident by age 40. Because the CMV infection status of the donors was unknown, age-related changes in expanded clonotypes may potentially have been confounded.

Including cysteine and phenylalanine, the CDR3 has 14 amino acids. The CDR3 DNA has 42 bases and is translated from base 1. V loses 4 bases of germline sequence and J loses 4 bases, and the interval between the two ends is 12 bases. Libraries were constructed by 5' RACE. For sequencing, an Illumina HiSeq 2500 was employed. A second PCR of roughly 6 to 11 cycles was run with a J-beta primer mix and a sample-barcoded 5' primer. A unique molecular identifier was introduced onto each TCR beta cDNA molecule by a template-switch 5' adaptor carrying 12 random nucleotides. At least 2.5 million CDR3-containing paired-end reads were obtained from each sample. All of the RNA was converted into first-strand cDNA using the Mint cDNA synthesis kit, with a TRBC-specific oligonucleotide serving as the primer. All cDNA was treated with uracil-DNA glycosylase and then went through a first 18-cycle PCR with the universal primers M1SS and BC2_uni_R. Concerning the study's data processing: For normalization, 1 million high-quality reads were randomly selected from each sample, with every read carrying a distinct molecular identifier. Instead of being binned into consensus sequences, reads that shared molecular identifiers were thrown out. MiTCR, set to a Q25 quality threshold and the strictest error-elimination algorithm, was used for CDR3 identification, clonotype clustering and error correction. A nonparametric unseen species model using Euler transformation provided a lower-bound estimate of total TCR beta diversity. TCRdb applied fastp at Q25 and MiXCR to the public reads, then kept only in-frame beta chains. Each entry is one CDR3 protein sequence, shown with its most common DNA and genes. None of the V and J calls come from the authors' own analysis; TCRdb made them. For this sample there are 700,000 to 800,000 distinct CDR3 sequences; 40% to 45% appear just once. The top ten hold 20% to 25% of the sample.

Systemically healthy Caucasian individuals from Russia, 39 in total and aged about 6 to 100 years, were included as donors. Roughly 11 milliliters of peripheral blood were drawn from each donor into EDTA-treated Vacutainer tubes. Ficoll-Paque density-gradient centrifugation was used to isolate PBMCs, with at least 7 million obtained per sample. Trizol reagent was used to extract total RNA from the PBMCs, yielding at least 6 micrograms per sample. The percentages of naive CD45RAhigh/CD27high T cells were determined by flow cytometry on a PBMC aliquot from every donor. About this clonotype itself: Its antigen specificity is not known. No much larger clonotype is one base removed from it; base qualities were not supplied.

This TCR came from a woman aged 60-75 years in good health. The sequencing sample was made of blood. The chain is made from TRBV12-3 or TRBV12-4 and TRBJ2-3; TRBD2 is possibly the D segment (5 matching bases). The DNA sequence is TGTGCCAGCAGTTCATCTTCCGGGGCAGATACGCAGTATTTT. Its coded protein is CASSSSSGADTQYF.